Described below is a single T cell receptor beta chain sequence and its context. The data belong to a study of T cells of healthy individuals. Via MiXCR, TCRdb re-called the 5' RACE reads, giving one row per CDR3 protein. Seen here are tens of thousands of distinct CDR3 sequences, around 16% observed once, and the top ten hold approximately 4.7%. The receptor was isolated from a human donor in good health.

DNA of the CDR3: TGTGCCAGCAGCTTATCAGCGGGGTTGGGGGGAGACACTGAAGCTTTCTTT. This codes for CASSLSAGLGGDTEAFF. The chain employs TRBV7-8 and TRBJ1-1, with D perhaps TRBD1 (5 bases). Germline-derived CDR1 and CDR2 are SGHVS and FQNEAQ. The CDR3 consists of 17 residues. Trimming removed 2 bases from V and 3 bases from J, with 19 bases in between.